This is a list of T cell receptor beta chains from one sample in a study of response to subunit inactivated influenza vaccine. MiXCR, run by TCRdb on the RT-PCR reads, gives a single entry per CDR3 protein. Seen here are some 550,000 distinct CDR3 sequences, 20% to 25% observed once, and the top ten hold 2.8%. This same sample was also part of a study on T cells expressing NK-cell markers.

The sequenced sample was CD4+ T cells sorted from PBMCs, obtained roughly 12 days after vaccination. Receptors were obtained from a man aged 50 or older who received an inactivated influenza vaccine. Each CDR3 is given without its conserved first and last residue. D genes are given only for firm matches. Clone size is shown for a subset of rows, as once, few, many or a class of expanded clone.

>few|NA|TRBV3-1|TRBJ1-2
ASSSEGDYGYT
>NA|TRBD2|TRBV9|TRBJ2-1
ASSVGIIGGGSPHEQF
>few|TRBD2|TRBV7-2|TRBJ2-3
ASSFASGGANTDTQY
>NA|NA|TRBV5-1|TRBJ2-6
ASSSDGMGVSGANVLT
>NA|NA|TRBV11-2|TRBJ2-1
ASSLQPTGGLLSSYNEQF
>few|TRBD1|TRBV5-6|TRBJ2-7
ASSTPGQGNDEQY
>few|NA|TRBV7-9|TRBJ1-4
ASSQSRVATQEKLF
>NA|NA|TRBV28|TRBJ2-7
ASSKIQGYNEQY
>many|NA|TRBV12-3/TRBV12-4|TRBJ1-3
ASSPLRRVDGNTIY
>NA|TRBD2|TRBV11-2|TRBJ2-3
ASSRDRASGSDTQY
>NA|NA|TRBV24-1|TRBJ2-4
ATSDEAGTAQY
>NA|NA|TRBV6-5|TRBJ2-5
ASSYSLRVQETQY
>NA|NA|TRBV20-1|TRBJ2-3
SARDWAGPGTDTQY
>NA|TRBD1|TRBV20-1|TRBJ1-5
SASTGAHGQPQH
>NA|NA|TRBV19|TRBJ2-4
ASTHTASGQAKNIQY
>few|NA|TRBV6-1|TRBJ2-2
ASTRGNTGELF
>NA|NA|TRBV2|TRBJ1-4
ASRGPGEKLF
>NA|TRBD1|TRBV10-3|TRBJ1-2
AISEEQGKGYT
>few|NA|TRBV3-1|TRBJ2-7
ASSHQYEQY